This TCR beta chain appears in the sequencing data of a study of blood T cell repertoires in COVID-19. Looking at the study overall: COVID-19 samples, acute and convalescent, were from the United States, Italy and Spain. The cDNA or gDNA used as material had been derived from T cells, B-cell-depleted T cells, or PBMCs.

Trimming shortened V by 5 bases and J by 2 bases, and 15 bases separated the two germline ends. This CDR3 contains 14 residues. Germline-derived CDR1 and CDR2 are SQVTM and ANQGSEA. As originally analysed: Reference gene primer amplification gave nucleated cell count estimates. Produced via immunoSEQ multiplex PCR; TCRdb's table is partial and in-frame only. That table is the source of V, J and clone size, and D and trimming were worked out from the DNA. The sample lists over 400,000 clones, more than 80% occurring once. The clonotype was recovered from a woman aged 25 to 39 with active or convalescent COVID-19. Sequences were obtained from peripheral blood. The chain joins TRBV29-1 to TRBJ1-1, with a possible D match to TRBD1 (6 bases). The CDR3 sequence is CSVMGHMVNTEAFF. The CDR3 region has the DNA TGCAGCGTTATGGGACATATGGTCAACACTGAAGCTTTCTTT.